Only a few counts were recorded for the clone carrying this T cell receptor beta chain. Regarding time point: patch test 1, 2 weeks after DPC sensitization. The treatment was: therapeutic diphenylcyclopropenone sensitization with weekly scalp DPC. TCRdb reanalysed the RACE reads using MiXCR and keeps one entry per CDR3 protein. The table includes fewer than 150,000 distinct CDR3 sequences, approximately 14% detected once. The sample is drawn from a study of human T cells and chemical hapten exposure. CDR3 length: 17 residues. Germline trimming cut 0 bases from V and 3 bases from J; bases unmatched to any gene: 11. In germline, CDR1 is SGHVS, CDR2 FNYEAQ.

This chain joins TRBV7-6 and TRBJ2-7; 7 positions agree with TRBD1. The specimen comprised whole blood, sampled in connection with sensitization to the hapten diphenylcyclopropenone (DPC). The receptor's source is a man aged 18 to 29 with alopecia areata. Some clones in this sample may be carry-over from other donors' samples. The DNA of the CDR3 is TGTGCCAGCAGCTTAGCTTTGGACAGGAGCATAAACTACGAGCAGTACTTC. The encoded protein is CASSLALDRSINYEQYF.